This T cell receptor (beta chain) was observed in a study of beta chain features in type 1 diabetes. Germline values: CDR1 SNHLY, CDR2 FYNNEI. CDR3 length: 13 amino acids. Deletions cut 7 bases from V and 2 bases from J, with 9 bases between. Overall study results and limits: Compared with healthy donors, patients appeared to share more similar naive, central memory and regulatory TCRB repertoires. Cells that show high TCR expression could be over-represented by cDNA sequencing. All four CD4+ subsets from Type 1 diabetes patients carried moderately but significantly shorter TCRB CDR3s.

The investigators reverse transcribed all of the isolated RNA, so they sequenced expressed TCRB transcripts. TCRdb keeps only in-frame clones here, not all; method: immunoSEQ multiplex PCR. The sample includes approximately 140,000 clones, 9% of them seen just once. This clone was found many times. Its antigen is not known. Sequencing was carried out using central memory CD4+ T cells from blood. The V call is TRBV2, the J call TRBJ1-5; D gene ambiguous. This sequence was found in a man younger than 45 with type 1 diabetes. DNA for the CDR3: TGTGCCAGCACCCTGGAGGGCAATCAGCCCCAGCATTTT. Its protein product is CASTLEGNQPQHF.